These T cell receptor beta chains were read from a single sample in a study of shared clonotypes between healthy human individuals. Sequencing was performed with immunoSEQ multiplex PCR; in TCRdb, only in-frame clones are kept and a portion is missing. The sample has about 670,000 clones, about three quarters seen once. The specimen was memory CD4+ T cells sorted from blood. Receptors originate from a woman aged 25 to 39 in good health. Each CDR3 is given without its conserved first and last residue.

V gene	J gene	CDR3 protein
TRBV28	TRBJ1-2	ASISNYGYT
TRBV6-1	TRBJ2-7	ASSDWANEQY
TRBV19	TRBJ2-2	ASSIRTGELF
TRBV11-2	TRBJ2-1	ASSLMETNEQF
TRBV27	TRBJ2-1	ASRNPGTGENEQF
TRBV18	TRBJ1-2	ASSPEEGDYGYT
TRBV28	TRBJ1-3	ASTGQLGNTIY
TRBV5-1	TRBJ2-2	ASSLATSGTNTGELF
TRBV19	TRBJ1-2	ATSAGGNYGYT
TRBV19	TRBJ2-2	ASRKGSGELF
TRBV2	TRBJ1-1	ASRGFKGAF
TRBV11-2	TRBJ2-1	ASSLLREVNEQF
TRBV6-6	TRBJ1-1	ASKKGSNTEAF
TRBV2	TRBJ1-5	ASSVRNQPQH
TRBV5-6	TRBJ2-3	ASSLAETSRDTQY
TRBV14	TRBJ2-2	ASSLRTSGTGELF
TRBV7-9	TRBJ2-1	ASSPQGGEQF
TRBV5-1	TRBJ2-3	ASSLQTDTQY
TRBV5-1	TRBJ2-2	ASSPVLGGSGTGELF
TRBV5-1	TRBJ2-7	ASSLDGASNEQY
TRBV30	TRBJ2-7	AWSVIWYEGVSYEQY
TRBV27	TRBJ2-3	ATTSGRNTDTQY
TRBV7-9	TRBJ1-5	ASSHTKGPSNQPQH
TRBV5-5	TRBJ2-7	ASSVGQISSYEQY
TRBV28	TRBJ2-7	ASSTQTGSDEQY
TRBV19	TRBJ2-6	ASMLVTSGANVLT
TRBV2	TRBJ2-7	ASRDIDLSYEQY
TRBV10-1	TRBJ2-4	ASSQGRDKAKNIQY
TRBV6-5	TRBJ2-3	ASSLGGRKDTQY
TRBV11-3	TRBJ2-2	ASSFSGSANTGELF
TRBV6-6	TRBJ2-1	ASLGGSHNEQF
TRBV6-1	TRBJ1-4	ASSGGKLF
TRBV29-1	TRBJ2-2	SVEGPTGELF
TRBV2	TRBJ2-7	ASRRYEQY
TRBV6-4	TRBJ1-2	ASSDSSLGKDGYT
TRBV19	TRBJ1-5	ASSIQPNQPQH
TRBV5-1	TRBJ1-3	ASSLAGSSSGNTIY
TRBV5-1	TRBJ1-1	ASSLFGQGDTEAF
TRBV29-1	TRBJ2-1	SVDIPTGKSSYNEQF
TRBV18	TRBJ2-1	ASSPPGNRNNEQF